These 26 T cell receptor beta chains were all obtained from the same sample, sequenced in a study of cytomegalovirus exposure and HLA in healthy donors. With 60 Vbeta and 13 Jbeta primers, the PCR was carried out. Only in-frame clones appear in the TCRdb table, and some are missing; sequencing was by immunoSEQ multiplex PCR. The sample holds roughly 100,000 clones. Sequencing was carried out using PBMCs. The origin of the receptors is a middle-aged man in good health and CMV-seronegative.

In nucleotides, the CDR3 is TGTGCCAGTAGTATTAGGTGGGGAGAGGGCAATCAGCCCCAGCATTTT. Translating gives CASSIRWGEGNQPQHF. The chain uses TRBV19 and TRBJ1-5; D unresolved. The CDR3 sequence is 16 residues long. CDR1 is LNHDA, CDR2 SQIVND, per germline (reference sequence). Trimming removed 3 bases at V and 2 bases at J, with 14 bases between. The full variable domain, in which reference TRBV19 and TRBJ1-5 provide the parts outside the CDR3, is DGGITQSPKYLFRKEGQNVTLSCEQNLNHDAMYWYRQDPGQGLRLIYYSQIVNDFQKGDIAEGYSVSREKKESFPLTVTSAQKNPTAFYLCASSIRWGEGNQPQHFGDGTRLSIL.

The rearrangement joins TRBV18 to TRBJ2-7, with 10 positions matching TRBD2. CDR1 is KGHSH and CDR2 is LQKENI in the germline V gene. This CDR3 comprises 15 residues. V lost 4 bases to trimming and J lost 2 bases; unmatched junction nucleotides: 5. The chain's CDR3 is CASSLTSGAPYEQYF. The DNA for the CDR3 is TGTGCCAGCTCACTCACTAGCGGGGCCCCCTACGAGCAGTACTTC.

The rearrangement uses TRBV30 and TRBJ2-4; D possibly corresponds to TRBD1 (6 bases). Trimming removed 0 bases from V and 6 bases from J, with 9 bases in between. Germline V CDR1 and CDR2: GTSNPN, SVGIG (reference sequence). This CDR3 comprises 13 residues. The CDR3 reads CAWSVGGTNIQYF. The CDR3 bases are TGTGCCTGGAGTGTAGGGGGAACAAACATTCAGTACTTC.

The chain links TRBV19 to TRBJ1-2; D unclear. The germline V gene encodes CDR1 LNHDA and CDR2 SQIVND (reference sequence). There are 13 residues in the CDR3. The V end lost 5 bases, the J end lost 8 bases, and 15 bases lay between the germline ends. CDR3 sequence (DNA): TGTGCCAGTAGTCGATTGGAGGGAAGAGGCTACACCTTC. Its translation is CASSRLEGRGYTF. Together with reference TRBV19 and TRBJ1-2, the CDR3 gives the full variable domain: DGGITQSPKYLFRKEGQNVTLSCEQNLNHDAMYWYRQDPGQGLRLIYYSQIVNDFQKGDIAEGYSVSREKKESFPLTVTSAQKNPTAFYLCASSRLEGRGYTFGSGTRLTVV.

The chain uses TRBV2 and TRBJ2-7, with D unclear. This CDR3 comprises 12 residues. V lost 6 bases, J lost 4 bases, and 10 bases lay in between. Germline V gene lookup returns CDR1 SNHLY and CDR2 FYNNEI. The CDR3 DNA is TGTGCCAGCAGATCCTTCCAGTACGAGCAGTACTTC. Its protein is CASRSFQYEQYF. The full variable domain, completed using reference TRBV2 and TRBJ2-7, is EPEVTQTPSHQVTQMGQEVILRCVPISNHLYFYWYRQILGQKVEFLVSFYNNEISEKSEIFDDQFSVERPDGSNFTLKIRSTKLEDSAMYFCASRSFQYEQYFGPGTRLTVT.

The genes are TRBV5-1 and TRBJ2-2; TRBD1 aligns across 8 bases. The V gene's germline CDR1 is SGHRS and CDR2 YFSETQ. The CDR3 length is 15 residues. The J segment lost 8 bases and the V segment lost 0 bases, leaving 6 bases of the junction unmatched. Here the CDR3 reads CASSLDQGANGELFF. CDR3 DNA: TGCGCCAGCAGCTTGGACCAGGGGGCGAATGGGGAGCTGTTTTTT.

This sequence joins TRBV6-6 and TRBJ2-2; TRBD1 agrees at 7 bases. Germline V gene data show CDR1 as MNHNY and CDR2 as SVGAGI (reference sequence). This CDR3 comprises 16 residues. The V gene end was trimmed by 9 bases and the J gene end by 2 bases; junction bases not matched to a gene: 12. Here the CDR3 reads CASYVRDRLNTGELFF. The CDR3 DNA follows: TGTGCCAGTTATGTTCGGGACAGACTTAACACCGGGGAGCTGTTTTTT.

V is TRBV6-6 and J is TRBJ1-1; D might be TRBD1 (6 bases). This CDR3 contains 15 residues. The V gene's germline CDR1 is MNHNY and CDR2 SVGAGI (reference sequence). V dropped 4 bases and J dropped 3 bases, with 15 bases sitting between them. The CDR3 nucleotides are TGTGCCAGCAGTTTCACCAGGGGATTTGACACTGAAGCTTTCTTT. It translates to CASSFTRGFDTEAFF.

The chain joins TRBV5-8 to TRBJ2-7; 14 nucleotides align to TRBD2. The V segment lost 2 bases and the J segment 6 bases; nucleotides outside the gene matches: 10. The CDR3 covers 17 residues. Germline lookup yields CDR1 SGHTS and CDR2 YDEGEE. The CDR3 bases are TGTGCCAGCAGCTTTTTAAAGGGGACTAGCGGGAGATTCGAGCAGTACTTC. It encodes CASSFLKGTSGRFEQYF.

This sequence joins TRBV4-2 and TRBJ1-5, with D hard to call. Germline V gene lookup returns CDR1 LGHNA and CDR2 YNFKEQ. This CDR3 is 13 amino acids long. V was cut by 0 bases and J by 5 bases, with 5 bases left in between. CDR3: CASSQEEDQPQHF. The DNA of the CDR3 is TGTGCCAGCAGCCAAGAAGAGGATCAGCCCCAGCATTTT.

The DNA of the CDR3 is TGCGCCAGCAGCTTGAATCCTGACAGGAACGTCCTGACTTTC. Residues: CASSLNPDRNVLTF. The V gene is TRBV5-1, the J gene TRBJ2-6, with D possibly matching TRBD1 (6 bases). This CDR3 is 14 amino acids long. CDR1 and CDR2 from the germline V gene are SGHRS and YFSETQ. With 1 base removed from V and 10 bases from J, the gap between germline ends came to 12 bases.

The J gene is TRBJ2-1, the V gene TRBV2; 8 positions match TRBD1. The CDR3 is made up of 13 amino acids. Looked up from germline, CDR1 is SNHLY and CDR2 is FYNNEI. Losses at the gene ends were 4 bases for V and 10 bases for J; bases not matched to a gene: 6. This CDR3 reads CASSGGQGLEQFF. As DNA, the CDR3 is TGTGCCAGCAGTGGCGGACAGGGTTTGGAGCAGTTCTTC.

The chain has TRBV5-1 and TRBJ2-2; the D is unclear. This CDR3 has 15 residues. Per germline, CDR1 SGHRS and CDR2 YFSETQ. V was cut by 1 base and J by 7 bases, with 14 bases left in between. CDR3 sequence reads: CASSLRSSTGGELFF. The CDR3 region has the DNA TGCGCCAGCAGCTTGCGGTCTAGTACCGGCGGGGAGCTGTTTTTT. Filled out from reference TRBV5-1 and TRBJ2-2, the complete variable domain reads KAGVTQTPRYLIKTRGQQVTLSCSPISGHRSVSWYQQTPGQGLQFLFEYFSETQRNKGNFPGRFSGRQFSNSRSEMNVSTLELGDSALYLCASSLRSSTGGELFFGEGSRLTVL.

The genes are TRBV5-1 and TRBJ1-4, with 7 nucleotides matching TRBD1. The CDR3 spans 14 residues. Trimming took 1 base from V and 5 from J; bases not matched to a gene: 2. Germline loops: CDR1 SGHRS, CDR2 YFSETQ. The CDR3 nucleotides read TGCGCCAGCAGCTTGACAGGGGAAAATGAAAAACTGTTTTTT. It translates to CASSLTGENEKLFF. The variable domain in full, with the rest retrieved from reference TRBV5-1 and TRBJ1-4, is KAGVTQTPRYLIKTRGQQVTLSCSPISGHRSVSWYQQTPGQGLQFLFEYFSETQRNKGNFPGRFSGRQFSNSRSEMNVSTLELGDSALYLCASSLTGENEKLFFGSGTQLSVL.

This chain uses TRBV7-7 with TRBJ1-3; no clear D gene. This CDR3 has 16 amino acids. Germline loops: CDR1 SSHAT, CDR2 FNYEAQ (reference sequence). Between the trimmed V and J ends, which lost 5 bases and 0 bases, there was a span of 14 bases. DNA of the CDR3: TGTGCCAGCAGCACTAGGACGCACGACTCTGGAAACACCATATATTTT. Its translation: CASSTRTHDSGNTIYF.

The chain combines TRBV5-1 with TRBJ2-7, with 9 positions matching TRBD2. Germline V gene sequence: CDR1 SGHRS, CDR2 YFSETQ. J was trimmed by 3 bases and V by 0 bases; bases with no gene match: 7. This CDR3 comprises 16 residues. The CDR3 here is CASSLDRTSADYEQYF. DNA of the CDR3: TGCGCCAGCAGCTTGGACAGGACTAGCGCGGACTACGAGCAGTACTTC. Filled out from reference TRBV5-1 and TRBJ2-7, the complete variable domain reads KAGVTQTPRYLIKTRGQQVTLSCSPISGHRSVSWYQQTPGQGLQFLFEYFSETQRNKGNFPGRFSGRQFSNSRSEMNVSTLELGDSALYLCASSLDRTSADYEQYFGPGTRLTVT.

The genes are TRBV19 and TRBJ1-6; 10 nucleotides match TRBD1. Germline V gives CDR1 LNHDA, CDR2 SQIVND (reference sequence). The ends lost 3 bases at V and 5 bases at J; junction bases unmatched: 4. The CDR3 has 16 residues. The CDR3 DNA follows: TGTGCCAGTAGTATGCCTGGACAGGGGGATAATTCACCCCTCCACTTT. Translation: CASSMPGQGDNSPLHF.

The chain has TRBV29-1 and TRBJ1-1; 8 bases are a match to TRBD1. V lost 4 bases to trimming and J lost 5 bases; unmatched junction nucleotides: 3. This CDR3 spans 12 amino acids. Germline-derived CDR1 and CDR2 are SQVTM and ANQGSEA. CDR3 loop: CSVVQGATEAFF. For the CDR3, the DNA is TGCAGCGTTGTTCAGGGGGCGACTGAAGCTTTCTTT.

The chain carries TRBV28 and TRBJ2-7; D is unresolved. The CDR3 runs 15 residues. Germline V gene sequence: CDR1 MDHEN, CDR2 SYDVKM. V was clipped by 2 bases and J by 1 base, with 12 bases between them. CDR3: CASSLDSFRSYEQYF. In DNA form, the CDR3 reads TGTGCCAGCAGTTTAGACTCCTTCCGTTCCTACGAGCAGTACTTC.

The chain links TRBV6-6 to TRBJ1-1, with D maybe TRBD1 (6 bases). This CDR3 comprises 14 residues. Germline CDR1 reads MNHNY; CDR2 reads SVGAGI (reference sequence). V was pared by 6 bases and J by 1 base, with 12 bases between. CDR3 amino acids: CASRLTGGNTEAFF. The DNA of the CDR3 is TGTGCCAGCAGACTGACAGGAGGGAACACTGAAGCTTTCTTT.

V is TRBV7-2 and J is TRBJ1-6; D not resolved. This CDR3 spans 13 amino acids. Deletions cut 5 bases from V and 8 bases from J, with 10 bases between. The V gene's germline CDR1 is SGHTA and CDR2 FQGNSA. Here the CDR3 reads CASSTDGYSPLHF. DNA for the CDR3: TGTGCCAGCAGCACCGACGGGTATTCACCCCTCCACTTT. Together with reference TRBV7-2 and TRBJ1-6, the CDR3 gives the full variable domain: GAGVSQSPSNKVTEKGKDVELRCDPISGHTALYWYRQSLGQGLEFLIYFQGNSAPDKSGLPSDRFSAERTGGSVSTLTIQRTQQEDSAVYLCASSTDGYSPLHFGNGTRLTVT.

The rearrangement links TRBV28 to TRBJ1-5; D is possibly TRBD1 (6 bases). CDR3 length: 16 amino acids. CDR1 and CDR2 (germline): MDHEN, SYDVKM. The V end was cut by 7 bases, the J end by 0 bases, with 16 bases between. The CDR3 nucleotides read TGTGCCAGCACCCGAATCTGGGGACATAGCAATCAGCCCCAGCATTTT. Its protein is CASTRIWGHSNQPQHF.

The rearrangement links TRBV10-2 to TRBJ2-7; 10 bases are shared with TRBD1. CDR3 length: 15 residues. V was clipped by 0 bases and J by 9 bases; unmatched bases: 8. The germline gives CDR1 WSHSY, CDR2 SAAADI. As DNA, the CDR3 is TGCGCCAGCAGTGAGTCAGGGACAGGGGCCCCCCGGCAGTACTTC. The encoded protein is CASSESGTGAPRQYF.

The chain combines TRBV10-3 with TRBJ2-1, with no clear D. The CDR3 has 15 amino acids. Trimming pared 3 bases from V and 5 bases from J, leaving 14 bases between. In germline, CDR1 is ENHRY, CDR2 SYGVKD. The CDR3 DNA follows: TGTGCCATCAGTGATGACCCGCCGGGTCACAATGAGCAGTTCTTC. Amino acid sequence: CAISDDPPGHNEQFF.

The chain employs TRBV5-1 and TRBJ1-2, with unresolved D. V was shortened by 3 bases and J by 6 bases, with 18 bases between the two germline ends. This CDR3 is 15 amino acids long. From germline, CDR1 is SGHRS and CDR2 YFSETQ. Written as DNA, the CDR3 is TGCGCCAGCAGCTCCCCAGGTGCCCTCCTAAATGGCTACACCTTC. Protein sequence: CASSSPGALLNGYTF.

This chain uses TRBV27 with TRBJ1-4; D is possibly TRBD1 (5 bases). From germline, CDR1 is MNHEY and CDR2 SMNVEV (reference sequence). The V and J ends lost 5 bases and 6 bases respectively, with 19 bases between them. The CDR3 extends over 16 amino acids. The CDR3 sequence is CASSHDPTAIDEKLFF. The CDR3 nucleotides are TGTGCCAGCAGTCACGACCCGACAGCTATTGATGAAAAACTGTTTTTT.